Following are 25 T cell receptor beta chains from one sample sequenced in a study of blood T cells in healthy people across ages. Then a second PCR, running roughly 7 to 11 cycles, was carried out with a sample-barcoded 5' primer and a J-beta primer mix. From the 5' RACE reads, TCRdb called clonotypes with MiXCR, one entry per CDR3 protein. The table lists about 1,400,000 distinct CDR3 sequences, roughly 64% of them singletons, with roughly 6.3% in the top ten. Sequenced input: blood. The receptors shown here come from a man aged 18 to 29 in good health.

The V and J genes are TRBV27 and TRBJ1-2; 7 bases fit TRBD1. Germline CDR1 is MNHEY and CDR2 is SMNVEV (reference sequence). The V segment lost 5 bases and the J segment 5 bases; nucleotides outside the gene matches: 5. The CDR3 extends over 13 amino acids. This chain's CDR3 is CASSAGQPYGYTF. DNA for the CDR3: TGTGCCAGCAGTGCGGGACAGCCGTATGGCTACACCTTC.

This clonotype was detected only a few times. This chain connects TRBV7-9 to TRBJ2-4; D remains unclear. The assigned J gene may be wrong: the sequence end matches TRBJ2-7 better. This CDR3 has 15 residues. Germline loops: CDR1 SEHNR, CDR2 FQNEAQ (reference sequence). The CDR3 loop is CASSPFPNGSYEQYF. The CDR3 bases are TGTGCCAGCAGCCCTTTTCCTAACGGCTCTTACGAGCAGTACTTC.

The chain employs TRBV12-3 or TRBV12-4 and TRBJ2-5, with 7 bases matching TRBD1. The CDR3 consists of 13 residues. V lost 6 bases and J lost 5; bases outside the gene matches: 6. CDR3 nucleotide sequence: TGTGCCAGCAGAACAGGGGATGGTGAGACCCAGTACTTC. Protein: CASRTGDGETQYF.

A few counts support this clonotype. This chain connects TRBV7-2 to TRBJ2-3; TRBD2 matches 8 bases. With 2 bases clipped from V and 0 bases from J, the junction kept 4 bases outside the gene matches. CDR1 and CDR2 from the germline V gene are SGHTA and FQGNSA. The CDR3 loop spans 16 amino acids. CDR3 in DNA: TGTGCCAGCAGCTTAAGACTAGCGTCAAGCACAGATACGCAGTATTTT. It translates to CASSLRLASSTDTQYF.

This clonotype appeared once. The CDR3 spells CASSPRPAGGHGSYEQYF. In nucleotides, the CDR3 is TGTGCCAGCTCACCACGCCCAGCGGGAGGGCATGGCTCCTACGAGCAGTACTTC. V usage is TRBV18 and J usage is TRBJ2-7; 10 nucleotides align to TRBD2. V lost 1 base, J lost 0 bases, and 9 bases stayed unmatched. The CDR3 runs to 18 residues. In germline, CDR1 is KGHSH, CDR2 LQKENI.

This chain connects TRBV12-3 or TRBV12-4 to TRBJ2-5, with D perhaps TRBD1 (7 bases). The J call may be mistaken, given a closer DNA end match to TRBJ2-7. CDR3 length equals 16 residues. CDR3 region: CASSLAQGQGGYEQYF. DNA for the CDR3: TGTGCCAGCAGTTTAGCGCAGGGGCAGGGGGGCTACGAGCAGTACTTC.

In this sample, this clonotype turned up a few times. The CDR3 loop is CASSFASGGLSGEQFF. DNA for the CDR3: TGTGCCAGCAGCTTTGCCAGCGGGGGCTTATCGGGTGAGCAGTTCTTC. V usage is TRBV7-2 and J usage is TRBJ2-1, with 8 bases that match TRBD2. There are 16 residues in the CDR3. With 3 bases clipped from V and 9 bases from J, the junction kept 13 bases outside the gene matches. CDR1 is SGHTA, CDR2 FQGNSA, per germline.

The table lists this clonotype with a few counts. The chain recombines TRBV29-1 with TRBJ2-1; weak D call: TRBD1 (6 bases). This CDR3 has 13 residues. CDR1 is SQVTM, CDR2 ANQGSEA, per germline. V was trimmed by 8 bases and J by 9 bases, leaving 20 bases between them. The CDR3 spells CSHRQEASGEQFF. The CDR3 DNA follows: TGCAGCCACCGACAGGAAGCCTCGGGTGAGCAGTTCTTC.

This clonotype came up a few times. The gene calls are TRBV4-1 and TRBJ2-3; possibly TRBD1 for D (5 bases). Looked up from germline, CDR1 is MGHRA and CDR2 is YSYEKL. V was shortened by 4 bases and J by 4 bases, with 9 bases between the two germline ends. This CDR3 contains 13 residues. The CDR3 region has the DNA TGCGCCAGCAGCCCACAGGCGGCAGATACGCAGTATTTT. Its translation: CASSPQAADTQYF.

This clonotype occurred a few times. CDR3 in DNA: TGTGCCAGCAGCGCAGGGGCAGATACGCAGTATTTT. This translates into CASSAGADTQYF. This rearrangement joins TRBV9 to TRBJ2-3; maybe TRBD1 (6 bases). The V and J ends lost 3 bases and 4 bases respectively, with 6 bases between them. The CDR3 contains 12 residues. CDR1 is SGDLS, CDR2 YYNGEE, per germline.

The chain uses TRBV7-9 and TRBJ2-5; D possibly matches TRBD1 or TRBD2 (5 bases each). CDR3 size: 15 residues. Germline V gene data show CDR1 as SEHNR and CDR2 as FQNEAQ (reference sequence). Trimming took off 5 bases at V and 5 bases at J, with 18 bases between the two ends. As DNA, the CDR3 is TGTGCCAGCAGCCCTCGGGACCACGAAAGGGAGACCCAGTACTTC. Its protein product is CASSPRDHERETQYF.

This clonotype was observed a few times. V is TRBV7-9 and J is TRBJ2-3; the D gene is possibly TRBD2 (5 bases). Germline CDR1 is SEHNR and CDR2 is FQNEAQ (reference sequence). The CDR3 consists of 15 residues. V dropped 5 bases and J dropped 2 bases, with 14 bases sitting between them. CDR3 protein: CASSAVGSYTDTQYF. CDR3 nucleotides: TGTGCCAGCAGCGCAGTGGGGAGTTACACAGATACGCAGTATTTT. The complete variable domain, with remaining parts taken from reference TRBV7-9 and TRBJ2-3, reads DTGVSQNPRHKITKRGQNVTFRCDPISEHNRLYWYRQTLGQGPEFLTYFQNEAQLEKSRLLSDRFSAERPKGSFSTLEIQRTEQGDSAMYLCASSAVGSYTDTQYFGPGTRLTVL.

This clonotype was seen only a few times. This chain connects TRBV12-3 or TRBV12-4 to TRBJ2-7; no clear D. Trimming shortened V by 2 bases and J by 2 bases, and 10 bases separated the two germline ends. The CDR3 spans 14 residues. The CDR3 here is CASSLLNKPYEQYF. CDR3 in DNA: TGTGCCAGCAGTTTACTAAACAAACCCTACGAGCAGTACTTC.

V and J are TRBV3-1 and TRBJ2-2; D ambiguous. Trimming took off 3 bases at V and 3 bases at J, with 17 bases between the two ends. Germline V gives CDR1 LGHDT, CDR2 YNNKEL (reference sequence). This CDR3 spans 17 amino acids. The CDR3: CASSQNTIEPYTGELFF. For the CDR3, the DNA is TGTGCCAGCAGCCAGAACACAATCGAGCCCTACACCGGGGAGCTGTTTTTT.

This clonotype was seen only a few times. The J gene is TRBJ1-2, the V gene TRBV7-9, with a tentative D call TRBD1 (6 bases). The CDR3 extends over 14 amino acids. Germline loops: CDR1 SEHNR, CDR2 FQNEAQ (reference sequence). V was trimmed by 5 bases and J by 8 bases, leaving 18 bases between them. The CDR3 DNA reads as TGTGCCAGCAGCCGCCCATCTGGGGGCATGGGCTACACCTTC. Translated: CASSRPSGGMGYTF.

The chain carries TRBV6-2 or TRBV6-3 and TRBJ2-5; D gene uncertain. V lost 2 bases, J lost 1 base, and 5 bases lay in between. Germline values: CDR1 MNHEY, CDR2 SVGEGT. The CDR3 is 13 residues long. CDR3 in DNA: TGTGCCAGCAGTTACGTCAGCCAAGAGACCCAGTACTTC. It is translated as CASSYVSQETQYF.

The J gene is TRBJ2-7, the V gene TRBV27, with TRBD1 as a possible D gene (6 bases). Germline values: CDR1 MNHEY, CDR2 SMNVEV (reference sequence). This CDR3 contains 13 residues. Trimming took 5 bases from V and 4 from J, leaving 12 bases between them. CDR3 in amino acids: CASSPHRVYEQYF. The CDR3 DNA reads as TGTGCCAGCAGTCCCCACAGGGTGTACGAGCAGTACTTC.

The V and J genes are TRBV28 and TRBJ2-4; D possibly corresponds to TRBD2 (5 bases). The tail of the sequence fits TRBJ2-7 better, so the J call may be wrong. The CDR3 has 16 amino acids. In germline, CDR1 is MDHEN, CDR2 SYDVKM. CDR3: CASSSTLWSGEYEQYF. The CDR3 nucleotides are TGTGCCAGCAGCTCAACCCTGTGGAGCGGTGAATACGAGCAGTACTTC.

The chain joins TRBV2 to TRBJ2-1, with D possibly matching TRBD2 (6 bases). The CDR3 spans 15 residues. Trimming stripped 3 bases from V and 5 bases from J, with 14 bases between. The V gene's germline CDR1 is SNHLY and CDR2 FYNNEI. CDR3 region: CASSDPGGFNNEQFF. The CDR3 DNA reads as TGTGCCAGCAGTGACCCTGGAGGGTTCAACAATGAGCAGTTCTTC.

This clonotype was picked up a small number of times. The chain has TRBV6-5 and TRBJ2-7; D gene uncertain. Germline V gives CDR1 MNHEY, CDR2 SVGAGI. The CDR3 is 11 residues long. Trimming pared 2 bases from V and 6 bases from J, leaving 5 bases between. The CDR3 coding sequence is TGTGCCAGCAGTTACGCTACCGAGCAGTACTTC. Translating it yields CASSYATEQYF.

The V and J genes are TRBV18 and TRBJ1-1; D is unclear. The germline V gene has CDR1 KGHSH and CDR2 LQKENI. This CDR3 spans 14 amino acids. V was cut by 2 bases and J by 2 bases, with 9 bases left in between. CDR3 in amino acids: CASSPTAANTEAFF. CDR3 coding DNA: TGTGCCAGCTCACCAACGGCAGCAAACACTGAAGCTTTCTTT.

This clonotype was observed a few times. V and J are TRBV12-3 or TRBV12-4 and TRBJ1-6; 9 bases line up with TRBD1. This CDR3 region has 14 residues. V trimming: 5 bases; J trimming: 10 bases; junction bases outside the gene matches: 6. The CDR3 DNA follows: TGTGCCAGCAGTCACAGGGGGCTTGACTCACCCCTCCACTTT. Translated, it gives CASSHRGLDSPLHF.

CDR3 bases: TGTGCCAGCAGTGAAGCGGTCCTCGGGACGTACCAAGAGACCCAGTACTTC. Amino acids: CASSEAVLGTYQETQYF. V and J are TRBV2 and TRBJ2-5; D possibly matches TRBD1 or TRBD2 (5 bases each). The germline V and J ends were trimmed by 0 bases and 0 bases, with 14 bases remaining between them. CDR1 SNHLY and CDR2 FYNNEI come from the germline V gene. The CDR3 length is 17 residues.

The chain joins TRBV12-3 or TRBV12-4 to TRBJ2-3; D unclear. The CDR3 has 13 amino acids. Trimming left V 4 bases short and J 2 bases short, with 7 bases between. For the CDR3, the DNA is TGTGCCAGCAGTTGGGTTAACACAGATACGCAGTATTTT. It codes for CASSWVNTDTQYF.

Concerning this clonotype: With a much larger clone just one base away, this may be a read error. This chain uses TRBV5-1 with TRBJ2-2, with 9 bases identical to TRBD2. The CDR3 has 17 amino acids. The germline V gene has CDR1 SGHRS and CDR2 YFSETQ. V was pared by 0 bases and J by 12 bases, with 15 bases of the junction left unmatched. The CDR3, as DNA: TGCGCCAGCAGCTTGGTACTAGCGGGTAGCGCCCGACCGAAGCTGTTTTTT. As protein: CASSLVLAGSARPKLFF.